This T cell receptor beta chain was sequenced for a study of T cells in Graves' hyperthyroidism and ophthalmopathy. Notes on the study in general: A 13 V-J model separated ophthalmopathy from stable hyperthyroidism. Blood samples included most of the expanded thyroid clonotypes exceeding 0.001.

Exclusions: uncontrolled infection, other autoimmune disease, pregnancy, lactation. From RNA transcripts, TCR beta CDR3 regions were amplified. Initially, a first-round RT-PCR of the TCR CDR3 employed the HTBI primer set. TCRdb itself ran the multiplex PCR reads through MiXCR, one entry per CDR3 protein. The sample yields more than 300,000 distinct CDR3 sequences, under 20% seen once. The germline gives CDR1 SEHNR, CDR2 FQNEAQ (reference sequence). The junction had 14 bases not matched to a gene; V was cut back by 6 bases and J by 8 bases. The CDR3 has 16 residues. Of note for this clonotype: Its antigen is unknown.

Material for sequencing was blood. This sequence originates from a man younger than 35 with Graves' ophthalmopathy. The chain couples TRBV7-9 to TRBJ2-5; 11 bases fit TRBD2. CDR3 nucleotides: TGTGCCAGCAGACCCGGGACTAGCGGCGACTTAGATACCCAGTACTTC. This sequence encodes CASRPGTSGDLDTQYF.